What follows describes a single TCR beta chain. This entry comes from a study of cytomegalovirus exposure and HLA in healthy donors. Measured with immunoSEQ multiplex PCR; TCRdb has only the in-frame clones, and not every one. The sample includes some 190,000 clones, around nine tenths of them seen just once. The sequenced sample was PBMCs. The receptor comes from a young man in good health and CMV-seropositive.

The CDR3 protein is CASSYGPRGPYGYTF. The CDR3 DNA follows: TGTGCCAGCAGTTACGGCCCCAGGGGGCCATATGGCTACACCTTC. The genes are TRBV6-5 and TRBJ1-2; TRBD1 matches 8 bases. The CDR3 length is 15 residues. V lost 2 bases and J lost 5; bases outside the gene matches: 7. Per germline, CDR1 MNHEY and CDR2 SVGAGI.